This T cell receptor (beta chain) was sequenced in a study of blood T cell repertoires in COVID-19 (dated by TCRdb to 2018 to 2021). About the investigation overall: Samples covering the acute and convalescent phases of COVID-19 were provided by collaborators in the United States, Italy and Spain. The sample metadata nearly always contained a de-identified subject ID, COVID-19 status, age in years and sex. Where HLA class I and class II types were available, the types were taken from metadata supplied by the sample provider, not from assay-based typing. The samples were drawn from two sources: the first 160 participants of the ongoing ImmuneRACE study, and 1,000 to 1,500 subjects contributed by 6 global collaborators. Subjects who had been exposed to COVID-19, were actively infected with it, or had recovered from it provided the deeply sampled blood TCRbeta repertoires that made up the dataset. A freely available public database, intended as a resource for researchers studying the immune response to SARS-CoV-2, is where the repertoires were released. The material from the prospective study consisted of cDNA or gDNA derived from T cells, B-cell-depleted T cells, or PBMCs. Broader findings and caveats from the paper: How much clinical and demographic metadata was included differed by source and by participant, and the metadata was provided uncurated.

Trimming accounts for 0 bases at V and 4 bases at J, while the number of junction bases matched to no gene is 4. The CDR3 runs 16 amino acids, cysteine and phenylalanine included. The read is trimmed to its CDR3 DNA, 48 bases read in frame from base 1. Each collaborating institution followed its own protocols to collect whole blood in K2EDTA tubes. Collaborator samples were shipped for TCRbeta analysis as frozen whole blood, isolated PBMCs, or DNA extracted from either sample type. Concerning this clone: Its antigen has not been determined. Base qualities were left out, and no much larger clone turns up one base away.

TCRbeta CDR3 regions were amplified from genomic DNA using the immunoSEQ Assay, a bias-controlled multiplex PCR. The study's processing was this. Within the assay, amplification of reference gene primers was used to estimate how many nucleated cells each sample contained. To quantify the absolute abundance of each unique TCRbeta CDR3 rearrangement, sequence reads were collapsed and filtered. For each sample, productive Simpson clonality was calculated by taking the square root of Simpson's diversity index across productive rearrangements. This is the immuneACCESS table as TCRdb keeps it, with only in-frame sequences that have V and J called. A part of the clones is gone; compared with another copy, unresolved V genes explain less than half, and the rest is unexplained. V, J and clone size derive from that table, while D and trimming were established from the DNA sequence. The table for this sample lists roughly 120,000 clones; 85% of them were counted only once. The ten largest make up about 13% of the sample.

The sequence came from a human donor in a cohort sampled during active COVID-19. Input material: peripheral blood. This sequence uses TRBV23-1 and TRBJ2-3; 10 bases in the middle match TRBD1. TRBV23-1 is sorted into the ORF group, with uncertain function. The DNA is as follows: TGCGCCAGCAGTCAATCAGGGACAGGGGTCCCAGATACGCAGTATTTT. This sequence encodes CASSQSGTGVPDTQYF.